The present T cell receptor beta chain was sequenced within a study of shared T cell receptors in the human thymus. The germline V gene has CDR1 LGHNA and CDR2 YSLEER. Trimming pared 4 bases from V and 7 bases from J, leaving 17 bases between. The CDR3 contains 15 residues. Measured with immunoSEQ multiplex PCR; TCRdb has only the in-frame clones, and not every one. Among some 660,000 clones, about 87% were seen once, and the ten largest hold under 0.01%. These records were also assigned to another study, of human thymus T cells. That publication notes: Congenital heart defects were the reason for the corrective surgery that the donors, healthy Finnish infants, were having. Resections removed during corrective heart surgery provided the thymus tissue used. Seemingly biased V and J gene usage marked thymic and blood repertoires.

This clonotype originated in a boy in the first two years of life with a congenital heart defect. The chain couples TRBV4-3 to TRBJ2-1; weak D call: TRBD1 (5 bases). The sample was thymocytes. Here the CDR3 reads CASSPRLGPGNEQFF. The CDR3 DNA reads TGCGCCAGCAGCCCCCGGTTGGGGCCAGGGAATGAGCAGTTCTTC.